Each of the 21 T cell receptor beta chains below was sequenced from the same sample in a study of response to subunit inactivated influenza vaccine. MiXCR, applied by TCRdb to the RT-PCR reads, yields one record per CDR3 protein. The sample lists more than 700,000 distinct CDR3 sequences; approximately 22% were seen once. The sequencing used PBMCs from blood, collected more than 4 days after vaccination. The receptor set was obtained from a man between 50 and 59 years old who received an inactivated influenza vaccine.

About this clonotype: The germline gene is not matched at one end of the junction; a read error may be the cause. CDR3 coding DNA: TGTGCCAGCGGCCAAGATTTGGGGTACGAGCAGTACTTC. Amino acids: CASGQDLGYEQYF. V usage is TRBV3-1 and J usage is TRBJ2-7; unclear D gene. The CDR3 covers 13 residues. Germline V gene sequence: CDR1 LGHDT, CDR2 YNNKEL (reference sequence).

The chain recombines TRBV3-1 with TRBJ2-3; no clear D. V was cut by 6 bases and J by 4 bases, with 5 bases left in between. The germline CDR1 and CDR2 sequences are LGHDT and YNNKEL (reference sequence). The CDR3 is 11 residues long. CDR3 DNA sequence: TGTGCCAGCAGAATGGCAGATACGCAGTATTTT. Its translation is CASRMADTQYF.

Only a few counts were recorded for this clonotype. J is TRBJ1-1 and V is TRBV15; D perhaps matches TRBD1 (5 bases). Trimming cost V 1 base and J 4 bases, with 16 bases left between them. This CDR3 is 16 amino acids long. Germline V lookup: CDR1 LNHNV, CDR2 YYDKDF (reference sequence). The CDR3 nucleotides read TGTGCCACCAGCAGAGCTTACTCCCGGGGGGGCACTGAAGCTTTCTTT. Protein sequence: CATSRAYSRGGTEAFF.

This clonotype has just a few counts. The V gene is TRBV20-1, the J gene TRBJ2-5; 8 nucleotides align to TRBD2. From germline, CDR1 is DFQATT and CDR2 SNEGSKA (reference sequence). V was pared by 5 bases and J by 5 bases, with 16 bases of the junction left unmatched. The CDR3 runs to 16 residues. This CDR3 is CSAHGGGQSDWETQYF. For the CDR3, the DNA is TGCAGTGCTCACGGGGGGGGCCAATCCGACTGGGAGACCCAGTACTTC.

The sample holds one count of this clonotype. The chain recombines TRBV20-1 with TRBJ2-1, with TRBD2 matching 10 bases. Germline CDR1 and CDR2: DFQATT and SNEGSKA (reference sequence). V gave up 0 bases and J gave up 4 bases; unmatched junction bases: 12. CDR3 length: 18 residues. CDR3 in DNA: TGCAGTGCTAGAGATCTGCTAGCGGGAGCCCGGACATACAATGAGCAGTTCTTC. Residues: CSARDLLAGARTYNEQFF.

The sample holds a few counts of this clonotype. The CDR3: CASSQSPGYEQYF. The CDR3 coding sequence is TGTGCCAGCAGCCAATCCCCTGGCTACGAGCAGTACTTC. V is TRBV4-2 and J is TRBJ2-7; no clear D. The V gene lost 2 bases and the J gene lost 3 bases, with 8 bases spanning the gap. Germline assignment: CDR1 LGHNA and CDR2 YNFKEQ. This CDR3 is built from 13 residues.

The gene calls are TRBV20-1 and TRBJ2-5, with 10 bases matching TRBD1. Germline-derived CDR1 and CDR2 are DFQATT and SNEGSKA (reference sequence). Trimming removed 5 bases from V and 4 bases from J; junction bases left unmatched: 10. CDR3 length: 15 amino acids. The CDR3 DNA is TGCAGTGCTCGGACAGGGGGTTTTGTGAGAGAGACCCAGTACTTC. It is translated as CSARTGGFVRETQYF.

The table lists this clonotype with a few counts. CDR3 residues: CASSRDRSEQYF. For the CDR3, the DNA is TGCGCCAGCAGCCGGGACAGGAGCGAGCAGTACTTC. The J gene is TRBJ2-7, the V gene TRBV5-1; 8 nucleotides match TRBD1. The CDR3 runs to 12 residues. After removal of 4 bases from V and 6 bases from J, the junction contained 3 bases not matched to a gene. Per the germline V gene, CDR1 is SGHRS and CDR2 is YFSETQ.

The chain recombines TRBV15 with TRBJ2-5, with 8 bases fitting TRBD1. The germline gives CDR1 LNHNV, CDR2 YYDKDF (reference sequence). The CDR3 totals 14 residues. The trim removed 4 bases at V and 5 bases at J, leaving 6 bases unmatched. The CDR3 is CATSNHRGSETQYF. The CDR3 nucleotides are TGTGCCACCAGCAACCACAGGGGGAGTGAGACCCAGTACTTC.

The rearrangement links TRBV15 to TRBJ2-7, with 11 bases lining up with TRBD2. The ends lost 5 bases at V and 2 bases at J; junction bases unmatched: 11. In germline, CDR1 is LNHNV, CDR2 YYDKDF (reference sequence). The CDR3 contains 17 residues. CDR3 nucleotide sequence: TGTGCCACCAGCTTATATTTAGCGGGAGGGAACCCCTACGAGCAGTACTTC. Residues: CATSLYLAGGNPYEQYF.

Only a few counts were recorded for this clonotype. The chain couples TRBV20-1 to TRBJ1-1, with D uncertain. In germline, CDR1 is DFQATT, CDR2 SNEGSKA (reference sequence). This CDR3 region has 13 residues. The V gene lost 2 bases and the J gene lost 8 bases, with 15 bases spanning the gap. CDR3 residues: CSARPLKRREAFF. CDR3 bases: TGCAGTGCTAGACCGCTCAAGCGCCGGGAAGCTTTCTTT.

This clonotype was found a few times. The V and J genes are TRBV29-1 and TRBJ1-1, with D hard to call. Deletions cut 2 bases from V and 0 bases from J, with 7 bases between. Looked up from germline, CDR1 is SQVTM and CDR2 is ANQGSEA. This CDR3 is 13 amino acids long. This CDR3 reads CSVERVMNTEAFF. Written as DNA, the CDR3 is TGCAGCGTTGAAAGGGTTATGAACACTGAAGCTTTCTTT. Filled out from reference TRBV29-1 and TRBJ1-1, the complete variable domain reads SAVISQKPSRDICQRGTSLTIQCQVDSQVTMMFWYRQQPGQSLTLIATANQGSEATYESGFVIDKFPISRPNLTFSTLTVSNMSPEDSSIYLCSVERVMNTEAFFGQGTRLTVV.

This sequence joins TRBV5-5 and TRBJ1-4; 9 nucleotides line up with TRBD1. The V segment lost 5 bases and the J segment 7 bases; nucleotides outside the gene matches: 9. This CDR3 is built from 15 residues. Germline V gene sequence: CDR1 SGHKS, CDR2 YYEKEE (reference sequence). The CDR3 sequence is CASSYDPGQGEKLFF. The CDR3 DNA follows: TGTGCCAGCAGTTACGACCCGGGACAGGGTGAAAAACTGTTTTTT. Full variable domain (remainder filled in from reference TRBV5-5 and TRBJ1-4): DAGVTQSPTHLIKTRGQQVTLRCSPISGHKSVSWYQQVLGQGPQFIFQYYEKEERGRGNFPDRFSARQFPNYSSELNVNALLLGDSALYLCASSYDPGQGEKLFFGSGTQLSVL.

The chain uses TRBV20-1 and TRBJ1-1; tentative D call: TRBD1 (5 bases). With 5 bases removed from V and 11 bases from J, the gap between germline ends came to 27 bases. The CDR3 extends over 15 amino acids. The V gene's germline CDR1 is DFQATT and CDR2 SNEGSKA (reference sequence). The CDR3 reads CSALGGGALPRMAFF. The CDR3 DNA follows: TGCAGTGCTCTTGGGGGAGGGGCGCTGCCCAGAATGGCTTTCTTT.

J is TRBJ2-5 and V is TRBV6-2 or TRBV6-3; TRBD2 matches at 9 bases. The CDR3 runs to 15 residues. Germline values: CDR1 MNHEY, CDR2 SVGEGT. The V gene end was trimmed by 6 bases and the J gene end by 4 bases; junction bases not matched to a gene: 9. As DNA, the CDR3 is TGTGCCAGCAGACGTGCGGGGGGGCAGGGAGAGACCCAGTACTTC. Translation: CASRRAGGQGETQYF.

This clonotype was seen ten or more times. The chain recombines TRBV4-3 with TRBJ2-5; D might be TRBD1 (6 bases). Between the trimmed V and J ends, which lost 1 base and 3 bases, there was a span of 15 bases. The V gene's germline CDR1 is LGHNA and CDR2 YSLEER. The CDR3 loop spans 16 amino acids. CDR3 loop: CASSQVQGLGKETQYF. CDR3 in DNA: TGCGCCAGCAGCCAAGTACAGGGTTTGGGGAAAGAGACCCAGTACTTC.

To note about this clonotype: At one boundary the junction diverges from the germline segment, which might be a read error. This sequence joins TRBV28 and TRBJ1-5; D is possibly TRBD1 (6 bases). This CDR3 has 15 amino acids. Germline CDR1 and CDR2: MDHEN and SYDVKM. CDR3 nucleotide sequence: TGTCCCAGCAGTTTTTGGGGGGGCAGCAATCAGCCCCAGCATTTT. Its protein product is CPSSFWGGSNQPQHF.

The chain has TRBV4-3 and TRBJ1-5; no reliable D call. CDR3 length equals 15 residues. The V end was cut by 0 bases, the J end by 6 bases, with 12 bases between. CDR1 and CDR2 (germline): LGHNA, YSLEER. The CDR3 nucleotides are TGCGCCAGCAGCCAAGAGACCTCGGGTGGTCAGCCCCAGCATTTT. Translating gives CASSQETSGGQPQHF.

This clonotype was recorded a few times. CDR3 loop: CASSQTSEQFF. CDR3 sequence (DNA): TGTGCCAGCAGCCAGACTAGCGAGCAGTTCTTC. This chain connects TRBV5-6 to TRBJ2-1; 7 bases agree with TRBD2. Germline lookup yields CDR1 SGHDT and CDR2 YYEEEE. This CDR3 region has 11 residues. The junction had 2 bases not matched to a gene; V was cut back by 4 bases and J by 10 bases. Full variable domain (outside the CDR3, taken from reference TRBV5-6 and TRBJ2-1): DAGVTQSPTHLIKTRGQQVTLRCSPKSGHDTVSWYQQALGQGPQFIFQYYEEEERQRGNFPDRFSGHQFPNYSSELNVNALLLGDSALYLCASSQTSEQFFGPGTRLTVL.

This clonotype was observed at least ten times. CDR3 protein: CASSTGGNYGYTF. As DNA, the CDR3 is TGTGCCAGTAGTACCGGAGGGAACTATGGCTACACCTTC. The chain couples TRBV19 to TRBJ1-2; no clear D. The CDR3 runs to 13 residues. Deletions cut 4 bases from V and 2 bases from J, with 8 bases between. Germline CDR1 reads LNHDA; CDR2 reads SQIVND (reference sequence).

This clonotype was counted ten times or more. The junction differs from germline at one of its ends, possibly a read error. V is TRBV9 and J is TRBJ2-5, with 12 positions matching TRBD2. Germline-derived CDR1 and CDR2 are SGDLS and YYNGEE. The CDR3 runs to 14 residues. The CDR3 DNA reads TGCGCCAGCAGTGGACTAGCGGGGCAAGAGACCCAGTACTTC. The encoded protein is CASSGLAGQETQYF.